Sequencing of this T cell receptor beta chain was carried out in a study of blood T cell repertoires in COVID-19. Across the study: The study drew acute and convalescent COVID-19 samples from the United States, Italy and Spain.

Per the study methods: Reference gene primer amplification gave estimated nucleated cell counts. The table came from immunoSEQ multiplex PCR; TCRdb's copy has only in-frame clones and leaves some out. D and trimming were read from the DNA, whereas the V and J calls and clone size are those reported in that table. Among over 150,000 clones listed, 75% to 90% were seen once. The germline gives CDR1 SGHRS, CDR2 YFSETQ. V shed 0 bases and J 2 bases; nucleotides not matched to a gene: 2. The CDR3 loop spans 15 amino acids. While infection was still active, Seattle patients were enrolled and then followed longitudinally.

The sequenced sample consisted of peripheral blood. The V call is TRBV5-1, the J call TRBJ2-3; 8 positions agree with TRBD2. The sequence was collected from a middle-aged woman with COVID-19, enrolled during active disease. The CDR3 DNA sequence: TGCGCCAGCAGCTTGGGACTAGCGATCACAGATACGCAGTATTTT. Translation: CASSLGLAITDTQYF.